This TCR gamma chain is drawn from a study of γδ T cells in repeated Plasmodium falciparum infection. Sequencing covered both gamma and delta TCR chains per sample. TCRdb reanalyzed the multiplex PCR reads using CATT. The repertoire holds some 13,000 gamma-chain clones, with around 1.6% as singletons. General observations from the study: Over time and infection, Vgamma9/Vdelta2+ repertoires remained highly stable and polyclonal.

CDR3 length: 14 amino acids. From germline, CDR1 is GITISATS and CDR2 ISYDGTV (reference sequence). This clone was seen many times. The target antigen is unknown. This DNA's translation differs at residue 3 from TCRdb's protein, which comes from a much larger clone; a read error is likely, and the protein shown is translated from the DNA. Bulk repertoires came from Vgamma9/Vdelta2+ or Vdelta2-negative gammadelta T cells flow-sorted from PBMC. Sequenced sample: gamma-delta T cells from blood. V usage is TRGV9 and J usage is TRGJ1 or TRGJ2. No J segment appears in TCRdb, so it was assigned here by matching the sequence to germline. This sequence was found in a pool of human donors (malaria-infected and uninfected, not separated). The CDR3 is CAVWEEFKYYKKLF. CDR3 sequence (DNA): TGTGCCGTGTGGGAGGAATTCAAATATTATAAGAAACTCTTT.